The clone carrying this T cell receptor (beta chain) was detected many times. This entry is derived from a study of Graves' ophthalmopathy and Graves' hyperthyroidism. TCR beta CDR3 regions were amplified from RNA transcripts. HTBI-primed RT-PCR formed the first round, and a multiplex PCR formed the second. TCRdb processed the multiplex PCR reads anew with MiXCR; each CDR3 protein has one entry. Among approximately 480,000 distinct CDR3 sequences listed, 13% to 15% were seen once. Moderate-to-severe activity, with CAS ≥3, NOSPECS ≥4 and duration under 3 months, characterized the donors with ophthalmopathy. CDR3 length: 11 amino acids. Looked up from germline, CDR1 is LNHDA and CDR2 is SQIVND (reference sequence). The V end lost 6 bases, the J end lost 6 bases, and 5 bases lay between the germline ends.

The sequence derives from a woman younger than 45 with Graves' ophthalmopathy. The material sequenced was blood. The V and J genes are TRBV19 and TRBJ2-2; D is undetermined. For the CDR3, the DNA is TGTGCCAGTAGCTGGCCCGGGGAGCTGTTTTTT. Amino acid sequence: CASSWPGELFF.